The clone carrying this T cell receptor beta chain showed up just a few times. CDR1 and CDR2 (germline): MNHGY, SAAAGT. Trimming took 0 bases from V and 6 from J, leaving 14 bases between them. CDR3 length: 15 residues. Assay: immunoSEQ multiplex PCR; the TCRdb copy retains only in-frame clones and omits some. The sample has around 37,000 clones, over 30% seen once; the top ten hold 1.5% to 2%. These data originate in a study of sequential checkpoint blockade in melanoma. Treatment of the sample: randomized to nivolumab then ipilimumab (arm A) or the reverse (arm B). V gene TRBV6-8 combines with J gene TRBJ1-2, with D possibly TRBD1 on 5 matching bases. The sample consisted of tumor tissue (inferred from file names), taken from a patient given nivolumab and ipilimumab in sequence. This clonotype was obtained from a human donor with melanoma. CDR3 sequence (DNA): TGTGCCAGCAGTTACTCGAATCAGGGAATTAATGGCTACACCTTC. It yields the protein CASSYSNQGINGYTF.